Below are 16 T cell receptor beta chains sequenced from a single sample in a study of T cell repertoires in cytomegalovirus infection. Using its own MiXCR run on the reads, TCRdb lists one record per CDR3 protein. The sample shows around 530,000 distinct CDR3 sequences, around a quarter of them seen only once. The sequenced sample was PBMCs. These receptors came from a human donor in good health (CMV status not recorded). Some clones in this sample may be carry-over from other donors' samples.

Only a few counts were recorded for this clonotype. This rearrangement joins TRBV7-2 to TRBJ2-5; TRBD2 is a possible D gene (6 bases). The CDR3 contains 18 residues. Germline V gives CDR1 SGHTA, CDR2 FQGNSA. V lost 1 base, J lost 1 base, and 19 bases lay in between. CDR3 loop: CASSLGGGAGPLQETQYF. For the CDR3, the DNA is TGTGCCAGCAGCTTAGGGGGCGGGGCAGGGCCCCTCCAAGAGACCCAGTACTTC.

This clonotype was observed many times. The chain combines TRBV7-9 with TRBJ2-3, with 7 positions matching TRBD2. V gave up 5 bases and J gave up 4 bases; unmatched junction bases: 6. The germline V gene has CDR1 SEHNR and CDR2 FQNEAQ (reference sequence). The length of the CDR3 is 14 residues. In DNA, the CDR3 is TGTGCCAGCAGCCCCTCCGCGGGGGCAGATACGCAGTATTTT. It is translated as CASSPSAGADTQYF.

A few counts support this clonotype. V and J are TRBV7-8 and TRBJ2-1; 9 nucleotides agree with TRBD2. The CDR3 has 16 amino acids. V shed 5 bases and J 9 bases; nucleotides not matched to a gene: 14. Germline values: CDR1 SGHVS, CDR2 FQNEAQ. The DNA for the CDR3 is TGTGCCAGCAGCGCGGGGGGGAGGGGGCCCGTGGGTGAGCAGTTCTTC. It is translated as CASSAGGRGPVGEQFF.

The chain links TRBV5-1 to TRBJ2-5; D may be TRBD1 or TRBD2 (5 bases each). Germline V gives CDR1 SGHRS, CDR2 YFSETQ. The V gene lost 0 bases and the J gene lost 4 bases, with 13 bases spanning the gap. The CDR3 has 15 residues. CDR3 DNA sequence: TGCGCCAGCAGCTTGGTGGTGGGGACGAGAGAGACCCAGTACTTC. Translation: CASSLVVGTRETQYF.

This clonotype was counted ten times or more. The chain recombines TRBV11-2 with TRBJ2-1; 8 bases agree with TRBD1. Germline V CDR1 and CDR2: SGHAT, FQNNGV. This CDR3 contains 15 residues. V was pared by 4 bases and J by 8 bases, with 10 bases of the junction left unmatched. CDR3 amino acids: CASSYAGQDYDEQFF. The CDR3 bases are TGTGCCAGCAGCTATGCGGGACAGGATTACGATGAGCAGTTCTTC. The full variable domain, rest sourced from reference TRBV11-2 and TRBJ2-1, is EAGVAQSPRYKIIEKRQSVAFWCNPISGHATLYWYQQILGQGPKLLIQFQNNGVVDDSQLPKDRFSAERLKGVDSTLKIQPAKLEDSAVYLCASSYAGQDYDEQFFGPGTRLTVL.

The J gene is TRBJ1-2, the V gene TRBV12-3 or TRBV12-4; maybe TRBD1 (6 bases). V was cut by 1 base and J by 4 bases, with 13 bases left in between. The CDR3 is made up of 15 amino acids. Here the CDR3 DNA reads TGTGCCAGCAGTTTAGGGGCAACGGGGGCCTATGGCTACACCTTC. Encoded protein: CASSLGATGAYGYTF.

V gene TRBV7-6 combines with J gene TRBJ2-1, with D perhaps TRBD2 (5 bases). Germline CDR1 SGHVS, CDR2 FNYEAQ. The CDR3 spans 16 residues. V lost 1 base and J lost 0, with 10 bases in between. CDR3: CASSLGGTSSYNEQFF. In nucleotides, the CDR3 is TGTGCCAGCAGCTTAGGCGGCACTAGCTCCTACAATGAGCAGTTCTTC.

Comments on this clonotype: This may come from a read error, since a much larger clone is one base off. This CDR3 is missing its conserved last phenylalanine or tryptophan, likely due to a read error. J is TRBJ1-2 and V is TRBV7-2; D gene unclear. V was shortened by 4 bases and J by 4 bases, with 13 bases between the two germline ends. CDR3 length: 14 amino acids. Germline lookup yields CDR1 SGHTA and CDR2 FQGNSA. The CDR3 DNA reads as TGTGCCAGCAGCTATTCACCTGGAAGCTATGGCTACACCTTA. Its protein is CASSYSPGSYGYTL.

This clonotype was detected a few times. The chain combines TRBV11-2 with TRBJ2-5, with a weak D call TRBD1 (5 bases). The CDR3 extends over 11 amino acids. Trimming removed 8 bases at V and 9 bases at J, with 13 bases between. Per germline, CDR1 SGHAT and CDR2 FQNNGV. The CDR3 DNA reads as TGTGCCAGCCGTACGGACACCTCCCAGTACTTC. Translated, it gives CASRTDTSQYF.

This clonotype was detected ten times or more. The CDR3 DNA sequence: TGTGCCAGCAGCCCACAGCGCTCTGGAAACACCATATATTTT. Its protein is CASSPQRSGNTIYF. The V gene is TRBV7-2, the J gene TRBJ1-3; D gene ambiguous. Looked up from germline, CDR1 is SGHTA and CDR2 is FQGNSA. Trimming pared 5 bases from V and 0 bases from J, leaving 8 bases between. The CDR3 runs 14 residues.

This clonotype was detected a few times. CDR3 sequence: CASSYMATYEQYF. In nucleotides, the CDR3 is TGTGCCAGCAGTTACATGGCGACCTACGAGCAGTACTTC. The chain links TRBV6-8 to TRBJ2-7; D gene uncertain. Per germline, CDR1 MNHGY and CDR2 SAAAGT. V lost 2 bases and J 2 bases, leaving 7 bases between the germline ends. CDR3 size: 13 residues.

This clonotype has just a few counts. The chain carries TRBV3-1 and TRBJ2-1; TRBD2 agrees at 13 bases. Germline values: CDR1 LGHDT, CDR2 YNNKEL (reference sequence). This CDR3 is 16 amino acids long. J gave up 9 bases and V 4 bases, and 9 bases lay outside the gene matches. Here the CDR3 reads CASSLGTSGKAGEQFF. The CDR3 nucleotides read TGTGCCAGCAGCCTGGGGACTAGCGGGAAGGCGGGTGAGCAGTTCTTC.

V is TRBV19 and J is TRBJ2-2, with 10 bases matching TRBD2. Germline-derived CDR1 and CDR2 are LNHDA and SQIVND (reference sequence). The CDR3 length is 17 residues. The J segment lost 2 bases and the V segment lost 5 bases, leaving 8 bases of the junction unmatched. The CDR3, as DNA: TGTGCCAGTAGTGGATCTAGCGGGAGAGTTAACACCGGGGAGCTGTTTTTT. This gives the protein CASSGSSGRVNTGELFF.

This clonotype was detected only a few times. The chain recombines TRBV30 with TRBJ2-5; a weak D match, TRBD2 (6 bases). The CDR3 loop spans 15 amino acids. V was cut by 2 bases and J by 1 base, with 14 bases left in between. Germline values: CDR1 GTSNPN, CDR2 SVGIG (reference sequence). The CDR3, as DNA: TGTGCCTGGAGTACAGATGGGACTCTCCAAGAGACCCAGTACTTC. It yields the protein CAWSTDGTLQETQYF.

This rearrangement joins TRBV27 to TRBJ2-5, with TRBD2 matching over 8 bases. Losses at the gene ends were 2 bases for V and 5 bases for J; bases not matched to a gene: 7. Germline CDR1 and CDR2: MNHEY and SMNVEV (reference sequence). CDR3 length: 15 amino acids. The CDR3 is CASSLSASGRETQYF. As DNA, the CDR3 is TGTGCCAGCAGTTTAAGTGCTAGCGGGCGTGAGACCCAGTACTTC.

The chain joins TRBV24-1 to TRBJ2-3; TRBD2 is a possible D gene (6 bases). V was pared by 4 bases and J by 3 bases, with 16 bases between. This CDR3 region has 16 residues. Germline V gives CDR1 KGHDR, CDR2 SFDVKD. Here the CDR3 reads CATSDPGLAETDTQYF. In nucleotides, the CDR3 is TGTGCCACCAGTGACCCCGGTTTAGCGGAAACAGATACGCAGTATTTT.